These 17 T cell receptor beta chains were all obtained from the same sample, sequenced in a study of blood T cell repertoires in COVID-19. Generated by immunoSEQ multiplex PCR, the TCRdb table keeps only in-frame clones and is missing some. The table shows 150,000 to 200,000 clones, with 80% occurring only once. The sample consisted of peripheral blood. These receptors were taken from a man aged 55 to 70 with acute or convalescent COVID-19.

The genes are TRBV4-1 and TRBJ1-1; no definite D call. The CDR3 length is 16 residues. Germline assignment: CDR1 MGHRA and CDR2 YSYEKL. Trimming took 2 bases from V and 1 from J, leaving 14 bases between them. CDR3 DNA sequence: TGCGCCAGCAGCCAACATACGGGAGGAGGGAACACTGAAGCTTTCTTT. It yields the protein CASSQHTGGGNTEAFF.

This clone appeared a single time. The V call is TRBV2, the J call TRBJ1-1, with D perhaps matching TRBD1 (5 bases). Trimming shortened V by 1 base and J by 4 bases, and 10 bases separated the two germline ends. Looked up from germline, CDR1 is SNHLY and CDR2 is FYNNEI. There are 14 residues in the CDR3. CDR3 in DNA: TGTGCCAGCAGTGAAGGTAGGGGTGGCACTGAAGCTTTCTTT. Translated, it gives CASSEGRGGTEAFF.

The chain employs TRBV5-1 and TRBJ1-1; 7 bases align to TRBD1. From germline, CDR1 is SGHRS and CDR2 YFSETQ. The J segment lost 4 bases and the V segment lost 7 bases, leaving 10 bases of the junction unmatched. The CDR3 extends over 14 amino acids. Here the CDR3 DNA reads TGCGCCAGCCGCCGAACGACAGGGATCACTGAAGCTTTCTTT. Its translation: CASRRTTGITEAFF.

The chain links TRBV11-3 to TRBJ2-1, with 8 nucleotides matching TRBD2. Germline V CDR1 and CDR2: SGHNT, YENEEA. After removal of 5 bases from V and 5 bases from J, the junction contained 8 bases not matched to a gene. The CDR3 runs to 15 residues. DNA of the CDR3: TGTGCCAGCAGCCTCGGGGGGGACCTCAACAATGAGCAGTTCTTC. Amino acids: CASSLGGDLNNEQFF.

This chain joins TRBV7-2 and TRBJ2-1; 9 bases align to TRBD2. The CDR3 runs to 15 residues. V shed 2 bases and J 4 bases; nucleotides not matched to a gene: 3. Germline V gives CDR1 SGHTA, CDR2 FQGNSA. The chain's CDR3 is CASSLSGGLYNEQFF. CDR3 DNA sequence: TGTGCCAGCAGCTTAAGCGGGGGGCTTTACAATGAGCAGTTCTTC.

The chain links TRBV6-2 or TRBV6-3 to TRBJ2-1; 7 nucleotides line up with TRBD1. V shed 4 bases and J 5 bases; nucleotides not matched to a gene: 11. Germline V lookup: CDR1 MNHEY, CDR2 SVGEGT. CDR3 size: 16 residues. CDR3: CASSSLRQGVNNEQFF. In DNA, the CDR3 is TGTGCCAGCAGTTCTCTGCGGCAGGGGGTTAACAATGAGCAGTTCTTC.

The chain links TRBV28 to TRBJ1-5; weak D call: TRBD1 (6 bases). V gave up 5 bases and J gave up 4 bases, with 12 bases separating them. The germline gives CDR1 MDHEN, CDR2 SYDVKM. The CDR3 totals 14 residues. The CDR3 loop is CASSLGTRNQPQHF. The CDR3 bases are TGTGCCAGCAGTCTCGGGACAAGAAATCAGCCCCAGCATTTT. Using reference TRBV28 and TRBJ1-5 for the parts outside the CDR3, the full variable domain is DVKVTQSSRYLVKRTGEKVFLECVQDMDHENMFWYRQDPGLGLRLIYFSYDVKMKEKGDIPEGYSVSREKKERFSLILESASTNQTSMYLCASSLGTRNQPQHFGDGTRLSIL.

This chain uses TRBV9 with TRBJ1-1, with D perhaps matching TRBD1 (6 bases). CDR1 is SGDLS and CDR2 is YYNGEE in the germline V gene. The CDR3 is 16 amino acids. V was pared by 4 bases and J by 2 bases, with 18 bases between. This chain's CDR3 is CASSLSRGPLNTEAFF. CDR3 nucleotide sequence: TGTGCCAGCAGCCTATCGCGGGGGCCACTAAACACTGAAGCTTTCTTT.

The genes are TRBV6-4 and TRBJ1-5; tentative D call: TRBD1 (5 bases). CDR3 length: 18 residues. V dropped 2 bases and J dropped 1 base, with 18 bases sitting between them. CDR1 MRHNA and CDR2 SNTAGT come from the germline V gene. CDR3 DNA: TGTGCCAGCAGTGACCATCACAGGTGGGTTGGGAGCAATCAGCCCCAGCATTTT. Its translation is CASSDHHRWVGSNQPQHF.

This clone was observed a few times. The CDR3: CASSRDTFKNIQYF. The CDR3 nucleotides are TGTGCCAGCAGTCGTGACACCTTCAAAAACATTCAGTACTTC. The genes are TRBV25-1 and TRBJ2-4, with D unresolved. CDR1 is MGHDK, CDR2 SYGVNS, per germline. V shed 5 bases and J shed 3 bases, with 11 bases lying between them. The CDR3 is 14 residues long.

The table lists this clone with a count of one. The gene calls are TRBV2 and TRBJ2-7; 7 bases are a match to TRBD2. CDR1 and CDR2 (germline): SNHLY, FYNNEI. V was clipped by 8 bases and J by 0 bases; unmatched bases: 7. CDR3 length equals 14 residues. The CDR3 here is CASGRAGSSYEQYF. CDR3 nucleotide sequence: TGTGCCAGCGGACGAGCGGGATCCTCCTACGAGCAGTACTTC.

The V gene is TRBV30, the J gene TRBJ1-6, with TRBD1 identical over 10 bases. This CDR3 contains 16 residues. Unmatched junction bases numbered 6, after V lost 0 bases and J lost 7 bases. CDR1 and CDR2 from the germline V gene are GTSNPN and SVGIG (reference sequence). This CDR3 is CAWSVSWGQGNSPLHF. The CDR3 DNA reads as TGTGCCTGGAGTGTTTCCTGGGGACAGGGGAATTCACCCCTCCACTTT.

The chain employs TRBV6-5 and TRBJ1-1; 12 nucleotides match TRBD1. The CDR3 totals 15 residues. The germline gives CDR1 MNHEY, CDR2 SVGAGI. V lost 6 bases, J lost 1 base, and 3 bases stayed unmatched. The CDR3 protein is CASRGQGAWNTEAFF. DNA of the CDR3: TGTGCCAGCAGGGGACAGGGGGCATGGAACACTGAAGCTTTCTTT.

This chain joins TRBV6-5 and TRBJ1-1; maybe TRBD1 (5 bases). The V gene's germline CDR1 is MNHEY and CDR2 SVGAGI. The CDR3 contains 15 residues. The V end lost 4 bases, the J end lost 3 bases, and 15 bases lay between the germline ends. The CDR3 nucleotides are TGTGCCAGCAGTTCCCAGACAGCCGTGGACACTGAAGCTTTCTTT. Its protein is CASSSQTAVDTEAFF.

Remarks on this clone: The junction departs from the called germline gene at one end, perhaps through a read error. This chain joins TRBV5-8 and TRBJ1-5, with TRBD1 matching 11 bases. The CDR3 spans 15 residues. CDR1 and CDR2 from the germline V gene are SGHTS and YDEGEE. The CDR3 sequence: CASSLGQGGHQPQHF. The CDR3 nucleotides read TGTGCCAGCAGTTTGGGACAGGGGGGCCATCAGCCCCAGCATTTT. Filled out from reference TRBV5-8 and TRBJ1-5, the complete variable domain reads EAGVTQSPTHLIKTRGQQATLRCSPISGHTSVYWYQQALGLGLQFLLWYDEGEERNRGNFPPRFSGRQFPNYSSELNVNALELEDSALYLCASSLGQGGHQPQHFGDGTRLSIL.

As regards this clone: Other DNA sequences in this specimen translate into the identical CDR3. The rearrangement joins TRBV19 to TRBJ2-7, with D possibly being TRBD1 (5 bases). CDR3 length equals 13 residues. Germline V gene lookup returns CDR1 LNHDA and CDR2 SQIVND (reference sequence). The V end was cut by 2 bases, the J end by 4 bases, with 9 bases between. The CDR3 sequence is CASSITGTYEQYF. The CDR3, as DNA: TGTGCCAGTAGTATAACAGGAACTTACGAGCAGTACTTC.

The V and J genes are TRBV2 and TRBJ2-3, with a tentative D call TRBD1 (5 bases). This CDR3 spans 19 amino acids. V was trimmed by 3 bases and J by 0 bases, leaving 22 bases between them. CDR1 and CDR2 (germline): SNHLY, FYNNEI. The CDR3 loop is CASSDDYSLTRTSTDTQYF. The CDR3 DNA reads as TGTGCCAGCAGTGATGATTACTCACTAACCAGGACAAGCACAGATACGCAGTATTTT.